The rows below give T cell receptor beta chains drawn from one sample of a study of CD8+CD57+ T cells in acquired aplastic anemia. TCRdb re-analysed the reads in MiXCR, keeping a single row per CDR3 protein. The sample has 150,000 to 200,000 distinct CDR3 sequences, around 66% seen once. Material for sequencing was sorted CD4+, CD8+, or CD8+CD57+ T cells (not recorded which) from PBMCs. The receptors originated from a human donor with severe aplastic anemia or a healthy control (not recorded which). Both conserved end residues are part of each CDR3. Fields, in order: D gene, V gene, J gene, clone size, CDR3 protein, CDR3 DNA. D genes are given only for firm matches. Size values are once, few and many counts, or a class for expanded clones, and some rows have none.

d_gene: TRBD2
v_gene: TRBV2
j_gene: TRBJ2-1
abundance: .
CDR3aa: CASSAGGSYNEQFF
CDR3nt: TGTGCCAGCAGTGCGGGGGGATCCTACAATGAGCAGTTCTTC

d_gene: .
v_gene: TRBV20-1
j_gene: TRBJ2-5
abundance: .
CDR3aa: CSATPTGSQETQYF
CDR3nt: TGCAGTGCCACCCCCACAGGTTCCCAAGAGACCCAGTACTTC

d_gene: .
v_gene: TRBV7-2
j_gene: TRBJ1-4
abundance: .
CDR3aa: CASSLASGEKLFF
CDR3nt: TGTGCCAGCAGCTTAGCCTCAGGTGAAAAACTGTTTTTT

d_gene: TRBD1
v_gene: TRBV11-3
j_gene: TRBJ1-6
abundance: .
CDR3aa: CASSYRTGTSPLHF
CDR3nt: TGTGCCAGCAGCTATAGGACAGGGACCTCACCCCTCCACTTT

d_gene: .
v_gene: TRBV5-1
j_gene: TRBJ1-1
abundance: .
CDR3aa: CASSLSDTEAFF
CDR3nt: TGCGCCAGCAGCTTGTCGGACACTGAAGCTTTCTTT

d_gene: .
v_gene: TRBV25-1
j_gene: TRBJ1-5
abundance: .
CDR3aa: CASSGSGRQPQHF
CDR3nt: TGTGCCAGCAGTGGTTCAGGGCGACAGCCCCAGCATTTT

d_gene: .
v_gene: TRBV7-2
j_gene: TRBJ2-1
abundance: .
CDR3aa: CASSRTGGNEQFF
CDR3nt: TGTGCCAGCAGCCGCACTGGTGGGAATGAGCAGTTCTTC

d_gene: .
v_gene: TRBV20-1
j_gene: TRBJ1-2
abundance: few
CDR3aa: CSARPGQWGYGYTF
CDR3nt: TGCAGTGCTAGGCCGGGGCAGTGGGGCTATGGCTACACCTTC

d_gene: TRBD1
v_gene: TRBV20-1
j_gene: TRBJ1-1
abundance: .
CDR3aa: CSAEGGRVTEAFF
CDR3nt: TGCAGTGCGGAAGGGGGCAGAGTCACTGAAGCTTTCTTT

d_gene: TRBD1
v_gene: TRBV25-1
j_gene: TRBJ2-5
abundance: .
CDR3aa: CASSELGQGVEYF
CDR3nt: TGTGCCAGCAGTGAATTGGGGCAGGGGGTCGAGTACTTC

d_gene: .
v_gene: TRBV5-6
j_gene: TRBJ1-2
abundance: .
CDR3aa: CASSLAQPNYGYTF
CDR3nt: TGTGCCAGCAGCTTGGCTCAGCCTAACTATGGCTACACCTTC

d_gene: TRBD1
v_gene: TRBV2
j_gene: TRBJ1-6
abundance: once
CDR3aa: CASTRRQGAGGNSPLHF
CDR3nt: TGTGCCAGCACCCGCAGGCAGGGGGCAGGGGGTAATTCACCCCTCCACTTT

d_gene: .
v_gene: TRBV6-1
j_gene: TRBJ2-1
abundance: .
CDR3aa: CASSRGGTGLSNEQLF
CDR3nt: TGTGCCAGCAGCCGGGGGGGGACAGGGTTGAGCAACGAGCAGCTCTTC

d_gene: .
v_gene: TRBV7-2
j_gene: TRBJ1-2
abundance: .
CDR3aa: CASSLMNRDYGYTF
CDR3nt: TGTGCCAGCAGCCTGATGAACAGGGACTATGGCTACACCTTC

d_gene: .
v_gene: TRBV7-2
j_gene: TRBJ2-7
abundance: once
CDR3aa: CASSLGTSLEQYF
CDR3nt: TGTGCCAGCAGCTTAGGGACATCTCTCGAGCAGTACTTC

d_gene: .
v_gene: TRBV7-9
j_gene: TRBJ2-2
abundance: .
CDR3aa: CASRFFGELFF
CDR3nt: TGTGCCAGCAGATTTTTCGGGGAGCTGTTTTTT

d_gene: .
v_gene: TRBV7-2
j_gene: TRBJ1-2
abundance: once
CDR3aa: CASSLVSGGGSYGYTF
CDR3nt: TGTGCCAGCAGCTTAGTATCCGGGGGAGGTAGCTATGGCTACACCTTC

d_gene: TRBD1
v_gene: TRBV27
j_gene: TRBJ1-2
abundance: .
CDR3aa: CASRSRTGDNYGYTF
CDR3nt: TGTGCCAGCAGGAGCCGGACAGGCGATAACTATGGCTACACCTTC

d_gene: .
v_gene: TRBV7-2
j_gene: TRBJ1-1
abundance: .
CDR3aa: CASSLVGGRTEAFF
CDR3nt: TGTGCCAGCAGCTTAGTTGGGGGGCGTACTGAAGCTTTCTTT

d_gene: .
v_gene: TRBV20-1
j_gene: TRBJ1-2
abundance: few
CDR3aa: CSASSPDNEGYTF
CDR3nt: TGCAGTGCTAGTTCCCCGGACAACGAGGGCTACACCTTC

d_gene: TRBD1
v_gene: TRBV24-1
j_gene: TRBJ2-7
abundance: .
CDR3aa: CATSPGTVYEQYF
CDR3nt: TGTGCCACATCGCCCGGGACAGTCTACGAGCAGTACTTC

d_gene: .
v_gene: TRBV27
j_gene: TRBJ2-7
abundance: few
CDR3aa: CASSFGWVQDEQYF
CDR3nt: TGTGCCAGCAGTTTCGGGTGGGTTCAGGACGAGCAGTACTTC

d_gene: .
v_gene: TRBV7-9
j_gene: TRBJ2-1
abundance: .
CDR3aa: CASSFSRNNEQFF
CDR3nt: TGTGCCAGCAGCTTCTCTAGGAACAATGAGCAGTTCTTC

d_gene: TRBD1
v_gene: TRBV4-1
j_gene: TRBJ1-2
abundance: .
CDR3aa: CASSQAKTGFYGYTF
CDR3nt: TGCGCCAGCAGCCAAGCCAAGACAGGGTTCTATGGCTACACCTTC

d_gene: .
v_gene: TRBV2
j_gene: TRBJ1-1
abundance: .
CDR3aa: CASSTRGIDTEAFF
CDR3nt: TGTGCCAGCAGCACAAGGGGGATCGACACTGAAGCTTTCTTT

d_gene: TRBD2
v_gene: TRBV29-1
j_gene: TRBJ2-2
abundance: .
CDR3aa: CSVVLASGELFF
CDR3nt: TGCAGCGTTGTACTAGCGTCCGGGGAGCTGTTTTTT

d_gene: .
v_gene: TRBV24-1
j_gene: TRBJ2-6
abundance: .
CDR3aa: CATSDSQYPANVLTF
CDR3nt: TGTGCCACCAGTGATTCTCAATACCCGGCCAACGTCCTGACTTTC

d_gene: .
v_gene: TRBV20-1
j_gene: TRBJ2-3
abundance: .
CDR3aa: CSGTRDSTDTQYF
CDR3nt: TGCAGTGGGACGAGGGACAGCACAGATACGCAGTATTTT

d_gene: .
v_gene: TRBV9
j_gene: TRBJ2-7
abundance: .
CDR3aa: CASSVDEGSYEQYF
CDR3nt: TGTGCCAGCAGCGTAGATGAGGGTTCCTACGAGCAGTACTTC

d_gene: .
v_gene: TRBV6-5
j_gene: TRBJ2-1
abundance: many
CDR3aa: CASSYSLGQDEQFF
CDR3nt: TGTGCCAGCAGTTATTCCTTGGGTCAGGATGAGCAGTTCTTC

d_gene: .
v_gene: TRBV12-3/TRBV12-4
j_gene: TRBJ2-3
abundance: many
CDR3aa: CASSFEGTTDTQYF
CDR3nt: TGTGCCAGCAGTTTTGAAGGGACCACAGATACGCAGTATTTT

d_gene: .
v_gene: TRBV7-3
j_gene: TRBJ1-5
abundance: .
CDR3aa: CASSLEGGGNQPQHF
CDR3nt: TGTGCCAGCAGCTTAGAGGGGGGTGGCAATCAGCCCCAGCATTTT

d_gene: .
v_gene: TRBV2
j_gene: TRBJ1-2
abundance: few
CDR3aa: CASSVEDHYGYTF
CDR3nt: TGTGCCAGCAGTGTCGAGGACCACTATGGCTACACCTTC